This TCR beta chain was obtained from a study of blood T cell repertoires in COVID-19. V was pared by 5 bases and J by 5 bases, with 16 bases between. Germline V gene lookup returns CDR1 LNHDA and CDR2 SQIVND (reference sequence). The CDR3 has 14 residues. In the study's own analysis: Cell counts per sample came from amplifying reference gene primers. TCRdb keeps only in-frame clones here, not all; method: immunoSEQ multiplex PCR. The V and J calls and the clone size are those of that table, but D and trimming were determined from the DNA. Here the sample spans about 240,000 clones, roughly 86% being singletons.

The rearrangement uses TRBV19 and TRBJ2-7; D possibly corresponds to TRBD1 (6 bases). This clonotype originated in a woman between 65 and 79 years old with active or convalescent COVID-19. Sequencing was carried out using peripheral blood. The CDR3 region has the DNA TGTGCCAGTAGTCGAACCGGGACACCGGACGAGCAGTACTTC. It is translated as CASSRTGTPDEQYF.